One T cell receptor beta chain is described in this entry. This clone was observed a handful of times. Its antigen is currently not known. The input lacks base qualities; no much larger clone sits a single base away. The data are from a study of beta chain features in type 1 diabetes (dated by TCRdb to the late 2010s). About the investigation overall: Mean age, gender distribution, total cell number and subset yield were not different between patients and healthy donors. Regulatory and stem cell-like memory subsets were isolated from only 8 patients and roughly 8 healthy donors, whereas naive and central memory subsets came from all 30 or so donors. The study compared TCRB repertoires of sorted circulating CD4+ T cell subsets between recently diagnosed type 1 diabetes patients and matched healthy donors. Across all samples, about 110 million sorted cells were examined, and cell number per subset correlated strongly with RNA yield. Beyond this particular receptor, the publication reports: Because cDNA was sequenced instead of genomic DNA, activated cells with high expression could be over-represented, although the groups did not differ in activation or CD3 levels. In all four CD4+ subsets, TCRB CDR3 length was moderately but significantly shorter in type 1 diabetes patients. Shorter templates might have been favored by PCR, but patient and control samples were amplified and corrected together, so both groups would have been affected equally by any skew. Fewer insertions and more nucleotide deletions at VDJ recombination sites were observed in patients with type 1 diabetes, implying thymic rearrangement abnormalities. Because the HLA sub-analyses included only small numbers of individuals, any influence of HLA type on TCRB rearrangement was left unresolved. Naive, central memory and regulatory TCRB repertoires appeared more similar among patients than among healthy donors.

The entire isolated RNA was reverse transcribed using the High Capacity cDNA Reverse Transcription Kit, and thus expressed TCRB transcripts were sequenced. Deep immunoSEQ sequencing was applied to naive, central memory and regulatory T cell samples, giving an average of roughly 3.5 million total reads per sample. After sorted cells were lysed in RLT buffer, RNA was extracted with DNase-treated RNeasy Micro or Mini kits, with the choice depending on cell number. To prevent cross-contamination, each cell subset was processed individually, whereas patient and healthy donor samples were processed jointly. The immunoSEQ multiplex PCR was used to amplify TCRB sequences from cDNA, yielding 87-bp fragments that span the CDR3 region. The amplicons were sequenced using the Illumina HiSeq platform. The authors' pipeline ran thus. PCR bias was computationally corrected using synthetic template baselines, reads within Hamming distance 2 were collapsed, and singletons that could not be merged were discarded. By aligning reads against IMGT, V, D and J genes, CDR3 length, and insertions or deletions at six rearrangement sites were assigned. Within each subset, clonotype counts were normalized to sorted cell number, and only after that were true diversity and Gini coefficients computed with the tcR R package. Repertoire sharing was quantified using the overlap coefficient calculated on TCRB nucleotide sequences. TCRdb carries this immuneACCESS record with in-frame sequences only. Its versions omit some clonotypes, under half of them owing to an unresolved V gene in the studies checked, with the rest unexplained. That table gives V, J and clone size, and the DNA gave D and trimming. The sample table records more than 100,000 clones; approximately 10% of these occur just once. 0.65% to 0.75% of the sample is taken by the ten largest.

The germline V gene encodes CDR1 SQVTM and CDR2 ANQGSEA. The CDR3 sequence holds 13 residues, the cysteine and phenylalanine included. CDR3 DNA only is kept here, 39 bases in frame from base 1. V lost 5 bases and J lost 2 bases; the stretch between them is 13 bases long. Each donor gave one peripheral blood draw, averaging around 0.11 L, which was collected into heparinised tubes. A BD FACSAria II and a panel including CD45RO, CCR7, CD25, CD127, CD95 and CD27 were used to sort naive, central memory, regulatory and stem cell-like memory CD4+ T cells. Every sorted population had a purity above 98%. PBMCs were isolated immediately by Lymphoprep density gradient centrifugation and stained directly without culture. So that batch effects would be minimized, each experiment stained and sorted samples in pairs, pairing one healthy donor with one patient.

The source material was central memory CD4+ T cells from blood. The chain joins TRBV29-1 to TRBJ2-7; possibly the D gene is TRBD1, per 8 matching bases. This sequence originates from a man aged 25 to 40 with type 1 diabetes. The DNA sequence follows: TGCAGCGTTCGGACAGGGACTACCTACGAGCAGTACTTC. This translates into CSVRTGTTYEQYF.